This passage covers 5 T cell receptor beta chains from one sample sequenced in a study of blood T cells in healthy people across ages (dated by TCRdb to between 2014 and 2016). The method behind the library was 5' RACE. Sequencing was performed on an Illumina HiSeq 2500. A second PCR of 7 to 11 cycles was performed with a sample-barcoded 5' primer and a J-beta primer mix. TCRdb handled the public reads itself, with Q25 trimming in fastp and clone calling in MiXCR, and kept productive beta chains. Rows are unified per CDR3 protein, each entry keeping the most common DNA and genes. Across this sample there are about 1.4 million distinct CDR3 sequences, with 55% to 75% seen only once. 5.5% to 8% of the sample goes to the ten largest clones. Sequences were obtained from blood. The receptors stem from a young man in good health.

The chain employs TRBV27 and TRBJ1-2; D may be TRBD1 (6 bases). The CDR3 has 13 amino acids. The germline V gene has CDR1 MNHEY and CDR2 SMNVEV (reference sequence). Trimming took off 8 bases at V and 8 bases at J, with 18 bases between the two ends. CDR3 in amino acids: CASRGQRRAGYTF. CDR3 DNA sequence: TGTGCCAGCCGTGGACAGCGTCGTGCGGGCTACACCTTC.

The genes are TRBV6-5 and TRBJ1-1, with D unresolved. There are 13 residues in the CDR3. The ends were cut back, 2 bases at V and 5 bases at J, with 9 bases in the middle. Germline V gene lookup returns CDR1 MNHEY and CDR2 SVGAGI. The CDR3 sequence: CASSYGRTTEAFF. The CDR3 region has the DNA TGTGCCAGCAGTTACGGTCGTACGACTGAAGCTTTCTTT.

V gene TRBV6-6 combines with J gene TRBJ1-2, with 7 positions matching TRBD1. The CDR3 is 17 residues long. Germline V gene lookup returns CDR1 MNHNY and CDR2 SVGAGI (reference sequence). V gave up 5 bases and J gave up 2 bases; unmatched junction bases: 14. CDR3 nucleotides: TGTGCCAGCAGTCCTAAGGGGGCTGGGAGTCCAAACTATGGCTACACCTTC. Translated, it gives CASSPKGAGSPNYGYTF.

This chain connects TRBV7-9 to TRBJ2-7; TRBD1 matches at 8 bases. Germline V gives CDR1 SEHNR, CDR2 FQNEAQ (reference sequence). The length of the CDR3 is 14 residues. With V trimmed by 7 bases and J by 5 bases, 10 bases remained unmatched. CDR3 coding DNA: TGTGCCAGCAATTCGGCAGGGGGCGTCCACGAGCAGTACTTC. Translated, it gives CASNSAGGVHEQYF.

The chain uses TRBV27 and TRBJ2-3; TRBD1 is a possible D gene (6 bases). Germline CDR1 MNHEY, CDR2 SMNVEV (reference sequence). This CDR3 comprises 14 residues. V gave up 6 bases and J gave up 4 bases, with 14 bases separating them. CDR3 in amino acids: CASRIQGIPDTQYF. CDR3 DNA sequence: TGTGCCAGCAGGATACAGGGAATTCCAGATACGCAGTATTTT.